These 9 T cell receptor beta chains share one sample of origin, sequenced in a study of T cells in Graves' hyperthyroidism and ophthalmopathy. There were TCR beta CDR3 regions amplified from RNA transcripts. The TCR CDR3 first-round RT-PCR relied on the HTBI primer set. TCRdb analysed the multiplex PCR reads with MiXCR anew, one entry per CDR3 protein. The sample has approximately 600,000 distinct CDR3 sequences; roughly 16% are singletons. Sequencing was performed on blood. These receptors were taken from a woman aged 25 to 39 with Graves' hyperthyroidism.

This chain links TRBV6-1 with TRBJ2-1; 7 bases align to TRBD1. Trimming at V came to 7 bases and at J to 5 bases, leaving 11 bases not matched to a gene. Looked up from germline, CDR1 is MNHNS and CDR2 is SASEGT. The CDR3 is made up of 15 amino acids. The CDR3, as DNA: TGTGCCAGCAAGGATCGCGACAGGGCTGACAATGAGCAGTTCTTC. This encodes CASKDRDRADNEQFF.

The chain uses TRBV20-1 and TRBJ2-7; no clear D. Germline CDR1 DFQATT, CDR2 SNEGSKA (reference sequence). Trimming pared 0 bases from V and 4 bases from J, leaving 13 bases between. The CDR3 covers 14 residues. This chain's CDR3 is CSARDRQNTYEQYF. CDR3 DNA sequence: TGCAGTGCTAGAGATAGGCAAAACACTTACGAGCAGTACTTC.

This clonotype was found once. This chain joins TRBV20-1 and TRBJ1-1; D remains ambiguous. Germline lookup yields CDR1 DFQATT and CDR2 SNEGSKA (reference sequence). With 2 bases removed from V and 1 base from J, the gap between germline ends came to 11 bases. This CDR3 comprises 14 residues. The CDR3: CSARIRVWNTEAFF. CDR3 in DNA: TGCAGTGCTAGAATCCGGGTTTGGAACACTGAAGCTTTCTTT.

This rearrangement joins TRBV30 to TRBJ1-3; maybe TRBD1 (5 bases). The V gene's germline CDR1 is GTSNPN and CDR2 SVGIG (reference sequence). V was shortened by 0 bases and J by 3 bases, with 12 bases between the two germline ends. The CDR3 spans 15 residues. The CDR3 protein is CAWSVKDSLGNTIYF. CDR3 bases: TGTGCCTGGAGTGTAAAAGACAGCCTTGGAAACACCATATATTTT.

This clonotype was recorded at least ten times. The chain combines TRBV7-2 with TRBJ2-5; D is perhaps TRBD1 (6 bases). The CDR3 extends over 13 amino acids. Trimming shortened V by 6 bases and J by 7 bases, and 15 bases separated the two germline ends. CDR1 and CDR2 from the germline V gene are SGHTA and FQGNSA. The chain's CDR3 is CASRTAGVWTQYF. CDR3 nucleotides: TGTGCCAGCAGGACGGCAGGGGTGTGGACCCAGTACTTC.

This clonotype was observed many times. The chain has TRBV13 and TRBJ2-3; D is unresolved. Germline V CDR1 and CDR2: PRHDT, FYEKMQ (reference sequence). V lost 2 bases, J lost 3 bases, and 3 bases lay in between. CDR3 length: 12 residues. CDR3 bases: TGTGCCAGCAGCTTAATGACAGATACGCAGTATTTT. It specifies CASSLMTDTQYF.

This clonotype was detected a few times. The genes are TRBV5-1 and TRBJ1-6, with D hard to call. Germline V gives CDR1 SGHRS, CDR2 YFSETQ. The V and J ends lost 5 bases and 0 bases respectively, with 9 bases between them. The CDR3 is 15 amino acids. The CDR3 DNA sequence: TGCGCCAGCAGTACCTCGAGCTCCTATAATTCACCCCTCCACTTT. This codes for CASSTSSSYNSPLHF.

This clonotype turned up a few times. The J gene is TRBJ2-3, the V gene TRBV5-1; 7 bases map to TRBD1. Losses at the gene ends were 2 bases for V and 1 base for J; bases not matched to a gene: 4. CDR1 and CDR2 (germline): SGHRS, YFSETQ. CDR3 size: 15 residues. The CDR3 loop is CASSLGDSRTDTQYF. The DNA for the CDR3 is TGCGCCAGCAGCTTAGGGGACAGCCGCACAGATACGCAGTATTTT.

The genes are TRBV25-1 and TRBJ1-4; weak D call: TRBD1 (5 bases). V shed 5 bases and J shed 6 bases, with 16 bases lying between them. The CDR3 consists of 15 residues. CDR1 is MGHDK and CDR2 is SYGVNS in the germline V gene. This chain's CDR3 is CASSNIRQRDEKLFF. Written as DNA, the CDR3 is TGTGCCAGCAGTAACATAAGACAGAGGGATGAAAAACTGTTTTTT.